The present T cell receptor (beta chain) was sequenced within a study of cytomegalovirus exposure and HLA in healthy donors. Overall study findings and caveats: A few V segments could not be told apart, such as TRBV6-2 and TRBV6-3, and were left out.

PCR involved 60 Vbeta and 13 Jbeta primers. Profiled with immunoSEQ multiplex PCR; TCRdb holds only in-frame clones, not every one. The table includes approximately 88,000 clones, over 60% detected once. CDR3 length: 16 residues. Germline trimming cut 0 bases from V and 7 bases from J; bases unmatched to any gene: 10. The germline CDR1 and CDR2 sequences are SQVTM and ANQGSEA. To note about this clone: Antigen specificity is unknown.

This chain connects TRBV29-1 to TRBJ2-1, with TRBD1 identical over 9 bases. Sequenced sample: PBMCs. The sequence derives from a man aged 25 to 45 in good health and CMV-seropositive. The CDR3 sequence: CSVEDTGQGSGNEQFF. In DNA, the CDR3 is TGCAGCGTTGAAGATACGGGACAGGGAAGTGGGAATGAGCAGTTCTTC.